This entry is about one T cell receptor beta chain. The sample comes from a study of blood T cell repertoires in COVID-19. Study-level information: Sources were T cells, B-cell-depleted T cells, or PBMCs; the material itself was cDNA or gDNA.

V trimming: 5 bases; J trimming: 3 bases; junction bases outside the gene matches: 4. CDR3 length: 16 amino acids. Germline CDR1 SGHTA, CDR2 FQGNSA. Original handling: Reference gene primer amplification gave estimated nucleated cell counts. Measured with immunoSEQ multiplex PCR; TCRdb has only the in-frame clones, and not every one. V, J and clone size derive from that table, while D and trimming were established from the DNA sequence. The sample lists some 250,000 clones, roughly 90% occurring once. This clonotype was obtained from a human donor in a cohort sampled during active COVID-19. The chain uses TRBV7-2 and TRBJ2-2; 12 bases line up with TRBD2. Source material: peripheral blood. CDR3 residues: CASSPRTSGDTGELFF. DNA for the CDR3: TGTGCCAGCAGCCCTCGGACTAGCGGGGACACCGGGGAGCTGTTTTTT.